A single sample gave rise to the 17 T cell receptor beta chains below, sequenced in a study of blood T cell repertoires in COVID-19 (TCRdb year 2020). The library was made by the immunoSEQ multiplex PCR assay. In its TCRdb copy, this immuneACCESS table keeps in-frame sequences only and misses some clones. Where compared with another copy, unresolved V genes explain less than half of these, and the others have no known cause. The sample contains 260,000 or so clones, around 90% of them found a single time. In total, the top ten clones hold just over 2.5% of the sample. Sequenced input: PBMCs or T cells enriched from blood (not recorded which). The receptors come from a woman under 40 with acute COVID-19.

CDR3 nucleotide sequence: TGTGCCAGCAGTGACAGCTACGAGCAGTACTTC. The encoded protein is CASSDSYEQYF. This chain joins TRBV6-1 and TRBJ2-7; D not certain. Trimming left V 3 bases short and J 3 bases short, with 3 bases between. The length of the CDR3 is 11 residues. Germline lookup yields CDR1 MNHNS and CDR2 SASEGT.

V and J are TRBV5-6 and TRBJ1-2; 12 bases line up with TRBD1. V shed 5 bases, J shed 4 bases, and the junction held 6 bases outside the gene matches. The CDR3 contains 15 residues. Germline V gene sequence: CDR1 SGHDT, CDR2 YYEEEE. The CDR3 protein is CASSPRDRGPYGYTF. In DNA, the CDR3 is TGTGCCAGCAGTCCGCGGGACAGGGGGCCCTATGGCTACACCTTC.

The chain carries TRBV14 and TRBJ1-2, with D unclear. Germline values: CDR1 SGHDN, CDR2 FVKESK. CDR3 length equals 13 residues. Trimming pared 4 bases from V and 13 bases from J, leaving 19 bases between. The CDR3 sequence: CASSPVGDVVVTF. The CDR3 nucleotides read TGTGCCAGCAGCCCGGTCGGTGATGTGGTGGTCACCTTC.

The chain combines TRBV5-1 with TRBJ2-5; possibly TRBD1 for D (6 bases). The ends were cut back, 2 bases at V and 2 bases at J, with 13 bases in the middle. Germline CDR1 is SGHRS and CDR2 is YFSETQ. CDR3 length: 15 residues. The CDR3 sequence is CASSFEEGGQETQYF. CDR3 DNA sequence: TGCGCCAGCAGCTTTGAGGAAGGGGGACAAGAGACCCAGTACTTC.

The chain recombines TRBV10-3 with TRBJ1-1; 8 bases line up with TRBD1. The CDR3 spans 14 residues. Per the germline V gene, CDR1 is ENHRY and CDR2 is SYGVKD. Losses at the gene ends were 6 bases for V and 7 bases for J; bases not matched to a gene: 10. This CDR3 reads CAIREGQASIEAFF. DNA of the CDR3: TGTGCCATCAGGGAGGGACAGGCTTCAATTGAAGCTTTCTTT.

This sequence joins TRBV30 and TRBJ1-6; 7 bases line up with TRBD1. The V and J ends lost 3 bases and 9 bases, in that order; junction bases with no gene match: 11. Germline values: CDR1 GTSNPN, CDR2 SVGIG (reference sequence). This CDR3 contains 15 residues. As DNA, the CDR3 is TGTGCCTGGAGGGCTAAGACAGGGTGGGGTTCACCCCTCCACTTT. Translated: CAWRAKTGWGSPLHF.

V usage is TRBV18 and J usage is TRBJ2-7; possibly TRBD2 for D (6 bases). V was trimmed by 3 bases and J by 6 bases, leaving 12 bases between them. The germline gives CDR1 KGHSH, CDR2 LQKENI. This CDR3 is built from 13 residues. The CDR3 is CASSPRGNLEQYF. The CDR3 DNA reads TGTGCCAGCTCACCCCGGGGGAATCTCGAGCAGTACTTC.

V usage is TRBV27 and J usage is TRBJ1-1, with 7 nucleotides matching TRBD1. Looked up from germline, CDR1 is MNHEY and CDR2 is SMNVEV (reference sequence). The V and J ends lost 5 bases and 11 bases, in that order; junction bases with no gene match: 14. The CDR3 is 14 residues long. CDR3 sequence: CASSARRTGLDAFF. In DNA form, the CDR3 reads TGTGCCAGCAGTGCCCGCCGGACAGGCCTCGACGCTTTCTTT.

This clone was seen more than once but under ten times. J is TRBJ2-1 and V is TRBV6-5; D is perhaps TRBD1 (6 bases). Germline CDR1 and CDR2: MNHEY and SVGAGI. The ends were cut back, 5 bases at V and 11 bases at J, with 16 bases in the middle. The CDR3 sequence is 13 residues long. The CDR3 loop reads CASSPSRDIQQFF. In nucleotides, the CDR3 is TGTGCCAGCAGTCCGTCCCGGGACATTCAGCAGTTCTTC.

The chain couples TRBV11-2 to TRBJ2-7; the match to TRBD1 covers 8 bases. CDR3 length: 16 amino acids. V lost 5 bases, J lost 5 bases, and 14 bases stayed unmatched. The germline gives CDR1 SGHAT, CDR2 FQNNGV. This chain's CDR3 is CASSQYGGQGLDEQYF. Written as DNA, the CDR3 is TGTGCCAGCAGCCAGTACGGAGGACAGGGTCTGGACGAGCAGTACTTC.

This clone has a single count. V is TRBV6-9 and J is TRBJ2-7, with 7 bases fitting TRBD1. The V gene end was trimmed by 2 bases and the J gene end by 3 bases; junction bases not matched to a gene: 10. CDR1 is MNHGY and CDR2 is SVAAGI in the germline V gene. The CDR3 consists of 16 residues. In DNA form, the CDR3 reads TGTGCCAGCAGTTATCGCACCGGGACAGTCGTCTACGAGCAGTACTTC. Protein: CASSYRTGTVVYEQYF.

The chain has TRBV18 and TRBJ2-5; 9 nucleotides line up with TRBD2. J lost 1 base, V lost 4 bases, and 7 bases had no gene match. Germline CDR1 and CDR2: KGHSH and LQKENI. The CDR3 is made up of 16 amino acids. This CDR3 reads CASSRSEAGGQETQYF. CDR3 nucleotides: TGTGCCAGCTCACGATCAGAAGCGGGGGGCCAAGAGACCCAGTACTTC.

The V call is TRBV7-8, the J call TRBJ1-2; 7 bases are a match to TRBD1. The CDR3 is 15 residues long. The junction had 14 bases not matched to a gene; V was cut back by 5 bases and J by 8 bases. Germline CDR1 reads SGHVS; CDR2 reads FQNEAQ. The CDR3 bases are TGTGCCAGCAGCCCCCAGGGACAGATATTTCGCGGCTACACCTTC. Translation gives CASSPQGQIFRGYTF.

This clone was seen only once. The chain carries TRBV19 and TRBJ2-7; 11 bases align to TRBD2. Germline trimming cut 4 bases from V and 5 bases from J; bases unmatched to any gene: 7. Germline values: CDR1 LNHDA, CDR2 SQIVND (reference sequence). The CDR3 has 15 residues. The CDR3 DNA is TGTGCCAGTAGTAACCTACTAGCGGGGGAAGACGAGCAGTACTTC. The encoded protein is CASSNLLAGEDEQYF.

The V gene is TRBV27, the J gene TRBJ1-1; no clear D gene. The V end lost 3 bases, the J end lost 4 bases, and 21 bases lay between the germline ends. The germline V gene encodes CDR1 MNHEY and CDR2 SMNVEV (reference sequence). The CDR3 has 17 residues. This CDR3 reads CASSLRWQRYPLTEAFF. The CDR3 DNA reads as TGTGCCAGCAGTTTGAGATGGCAGCGATACCCACTCACTGAAGCTTTCTTT.

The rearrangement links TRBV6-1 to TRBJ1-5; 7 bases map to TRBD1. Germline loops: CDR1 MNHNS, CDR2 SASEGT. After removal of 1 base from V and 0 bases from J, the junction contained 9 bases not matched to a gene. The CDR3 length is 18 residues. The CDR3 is CASSEEPTGSYSNQPQHF. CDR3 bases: TGTGCCAGCAGTGAAGAGCCGACAGGGTCGTATAGCAATCAGCCCCAGCATTTT.

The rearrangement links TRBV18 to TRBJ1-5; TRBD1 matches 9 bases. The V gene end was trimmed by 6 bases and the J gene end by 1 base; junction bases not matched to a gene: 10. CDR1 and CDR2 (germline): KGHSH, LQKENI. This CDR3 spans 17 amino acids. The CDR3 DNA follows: TGTGCCAGCTCTAGGGACAGGGAGGTTATCAGCAATCAGCCCCAGCATTTT. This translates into CASSRDREVISNQPQHF.